This T cell receptor beta chain is from a study of CD8+ T cells in alopecia areata. Study as a whole: It was oral tofacitinib, at 5 to 10 mg twice daily, that treated patients received.

In each case, RNA was isolated and then reverse transcribed into cDNA as the sequencing template. Here immunoSEQ multiplex PCR was the method, and the copy in TCRdb shows in-frame clones only, minus some. Altogether 150,000 or so clones are present, over 80% being singletons, with the ten largest covering about 16%. Researchers gathered lesional scalp punch biopsies and peripheral blood from patients with alopecia areata. Germline values: CDR1 SNHLY, CDR2 FYNNEI. This CDR3 spans 12 amino acids. Trimming stripped 4 bases from V and 7 bases from J, with 10 bases between. This TCR was recovered from a human donor with alopecia areata. The chain couples TRBV2 to TRBJ1-1, with unresolved D. The sample here was CD8+ T cells sorted from blood, taken at week 0. Written as DNA, the CDR3 is TGTGCCAGCAGTGGGACGAAAGGTGAAGCTTTCTTT. Amino acid sequence: CASSGTKGEAFF.